The subject of this entry is one TCR beta chain. The target antigen is unknown. This entry comes from a study of blood T cells in healthy people across ages. For the second PCR, which ran for about 6 to 12 cycles, a sample-barcoded 5' primer and a J-beta primer mix were used. TCRdb used MiXCR to reprocess the 5' RACE reads, holding one entry per CDR3 protein. The sample comprises 800,000 or so distinct CDR3 sequences, around 62% of which are singletons, and approximately 30% rests with the top ten. Every sample gave at least 5 micrograms of total RNA when it was extracted. The study, taken as a whole, reports: Shifts in expanded clonotypes may have been confounded by donor CMV status, which was unknown. It was the long-lived donors that had more naive CD4+ cells and higher diversity than aged donors.

The CDR3 has 15 amino acids. After removal of 0 bases from V and 6 bases from J, the junction contained 7 bases not matched to a gene. Germline loops: CDR1 LGHNA, CDR2 YNFKEQ. The specimen was blood. This sequence was found in a man aged 30 to 45 in good health. The J gene is TRBJ2-7, the V gene TRBV4-2, with 8 positions matching TRBD2. The CDR3 bases are TGTGCCAGCAGCCAAGAAGCGGGGGCCCTTACCGAGCAGTACTTC. Residues: CASSQEAGALTEQYF.